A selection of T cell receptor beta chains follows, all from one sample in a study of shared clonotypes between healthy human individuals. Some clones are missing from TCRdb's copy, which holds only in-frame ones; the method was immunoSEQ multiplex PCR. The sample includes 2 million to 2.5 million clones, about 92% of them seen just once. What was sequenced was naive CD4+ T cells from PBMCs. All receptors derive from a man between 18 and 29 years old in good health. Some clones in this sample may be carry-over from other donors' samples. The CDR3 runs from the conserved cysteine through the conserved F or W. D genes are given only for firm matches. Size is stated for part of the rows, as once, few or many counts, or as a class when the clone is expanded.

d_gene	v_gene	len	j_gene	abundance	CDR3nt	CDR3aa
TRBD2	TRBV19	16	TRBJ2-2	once	TGTGCCACCACGCCCAGAGCGGGAGTTTTGACCGGGGAGCTGTTTTTT	CATTPRAGVLTGELFF
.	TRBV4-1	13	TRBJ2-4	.	TGCGCCAGCAGCCAAGATCCGGGGGCTCGGGTAAGCTTC	CASSQDPGARVSF
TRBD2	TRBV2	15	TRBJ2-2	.	TGTGCCAGCACCGCGGGGGGGTCAGGCACCGGGGAGCTGTTTTTT	CASTAGGSGTGELFF
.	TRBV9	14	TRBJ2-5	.	TGTGCCAGCAGCGGCCTCGGGGCTTCAGAGACCCAGTACTTC	CASSGLGASETQYF
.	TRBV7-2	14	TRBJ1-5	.	TGTGCCAGCAGCTTAAGGCTGGGGTTTCAGCCCCAGCATTTT	CASSLRLGFQPQHF
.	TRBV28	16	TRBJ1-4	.	TGTGCCAGCAGTTCAACCCACCAGGCAACTAATGAAAAACTGTTTTTT	CASSSTHQATNEKLFF
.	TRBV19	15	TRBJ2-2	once	TGTGCCAGTAGTATAGGCCAGGTCGGGGCCGGGGAGCTGTTTTTT	CASSIGQVGAGELFF
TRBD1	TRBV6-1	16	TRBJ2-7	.	TGTGCCAGCAGTGAAGCGGGGGGGACAGGGGGCGGCGAGCAGTACTTC	CASSEAGGTGGGEQYF
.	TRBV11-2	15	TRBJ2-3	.	TGTGCCAGCAGCTTAGATGGGCCCGTCACAGATACGCAGTATTTT	CASSLDGPVTDTQYF
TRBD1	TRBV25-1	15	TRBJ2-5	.	TGTGCCAGCAGGACGTCCGGGACAGGGGAGGAGACCCAGTACTTC	CASRTSGTGEETQYF
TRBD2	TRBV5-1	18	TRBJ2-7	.	TGCGCCAGCAGCCAGGGACTAGCGGGCCCGGATTGGATCTACGAGCAGTACTTC	CASSQGLAGPDWIYEQYF
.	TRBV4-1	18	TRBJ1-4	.	TGCGCCAGCAGCCAACCAACAGGCCCCCGGGCAACTAATGAAAAACTGTTTTTT	CASSQPTGPRATNEKLFF
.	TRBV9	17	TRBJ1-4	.	TGTGCCAGCAGCCCACGACGGGGGCTTGCAACTAATGAAAAACTGTTTTTT	CASSPRRGLATNEKLFF
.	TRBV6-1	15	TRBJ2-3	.	TGTGCCAGCAGTGCCCGGAGGACCTACACAGATACGCAGTATTTT	CASSARRTYTDTQYF
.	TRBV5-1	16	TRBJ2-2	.	TGCGCCAGCACAGAAGGGACAAAACGGAACACCGGGGAGCTGTTTTTT	CASTEGTKRNTGELFF
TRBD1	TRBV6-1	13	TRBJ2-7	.	TGTGCCAGCAGCCTGGACAGGGCCTACGAGCAGTACTTC	CASSLDRAYEQYF
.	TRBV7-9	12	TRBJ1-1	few	TGTGCCAGCAGCTTAGAGAACACTGAAGCTTTCTTT	CASSLENTEAFF
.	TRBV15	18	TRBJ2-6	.	TGTGCCACCAGCAGAGGGGGGACTGCAAACTCTGGGGCCAACGTCCTGACTTTC	CATSRGGTANSGANVLTF
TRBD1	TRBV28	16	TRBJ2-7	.	TGTGCCACCAATGGGGGACAGGTTCGAGTGTCCTACGAGCAGTACTTC	CATNGGQVRVSYEQYF
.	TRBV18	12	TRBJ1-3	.	TGTGCCAGCTCAGACCTGGCAAACACCATATATTTT	CASSDLANTIYF
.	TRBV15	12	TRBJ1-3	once	TGTGCCACCAGCAGATTAAGAAACACCATATATTTT	CATSRLRNTIYF
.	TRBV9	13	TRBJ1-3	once	TGTGCCAGCAGCGCCTCTGGGGGAAACACCATATATTTT	CASSASGGNTIYF
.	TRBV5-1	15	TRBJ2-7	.	TGCGCCAGCAGCCAGACCTACGGGGCCTCCTACGAGCAGTACTTC	CASSQTYGASYEQYF
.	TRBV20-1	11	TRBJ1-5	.	TGCAGTGCTAAGAACGCTCAGCCCCAGCATTTT	CSAKNAQPQHF